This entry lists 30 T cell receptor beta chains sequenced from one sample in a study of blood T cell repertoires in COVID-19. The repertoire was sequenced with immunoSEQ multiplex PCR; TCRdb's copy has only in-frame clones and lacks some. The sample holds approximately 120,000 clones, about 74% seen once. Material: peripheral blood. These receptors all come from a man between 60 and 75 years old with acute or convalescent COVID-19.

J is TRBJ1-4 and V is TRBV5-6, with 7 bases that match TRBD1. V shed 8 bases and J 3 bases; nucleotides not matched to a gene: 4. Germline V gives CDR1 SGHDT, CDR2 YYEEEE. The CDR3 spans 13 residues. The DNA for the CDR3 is TGTGCCAGTTCGACAGGGTCTAATGAAAAACTGTTTTTT. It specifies CASSTGSNEKLFF.

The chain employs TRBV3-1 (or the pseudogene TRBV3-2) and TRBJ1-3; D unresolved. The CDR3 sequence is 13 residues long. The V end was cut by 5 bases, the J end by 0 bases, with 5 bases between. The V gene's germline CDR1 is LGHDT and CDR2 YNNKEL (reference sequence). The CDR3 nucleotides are TGTGCCAGCAGCTCCAGCTCTGGAAACACCATATATTTT. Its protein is CASSSSSGNTIYF.

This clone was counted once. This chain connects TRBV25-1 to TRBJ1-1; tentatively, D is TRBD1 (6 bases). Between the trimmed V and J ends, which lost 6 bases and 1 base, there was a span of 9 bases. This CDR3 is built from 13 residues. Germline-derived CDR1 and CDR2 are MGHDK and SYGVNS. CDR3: CASRRQANTEAFF. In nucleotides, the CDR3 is TGTGCCAGCAGACGACAGGCGAACACTGAAGCTTTCTTT.

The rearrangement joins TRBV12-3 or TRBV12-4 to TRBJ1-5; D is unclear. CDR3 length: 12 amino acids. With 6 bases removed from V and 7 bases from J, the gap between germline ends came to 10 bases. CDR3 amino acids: CASSLMEQPQHF. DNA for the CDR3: TGTGCCAGCAGCCTGATGGAGCAGCCCCAGCATTTT.

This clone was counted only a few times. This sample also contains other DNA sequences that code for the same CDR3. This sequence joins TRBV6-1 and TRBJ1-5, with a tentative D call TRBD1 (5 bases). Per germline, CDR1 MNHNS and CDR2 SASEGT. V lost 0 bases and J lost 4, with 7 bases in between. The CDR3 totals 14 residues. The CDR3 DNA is TGTGCCAGCAGTGAAGCCGGGGGAAATCAGCCCCAGCATTTT. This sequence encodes CASSEAGGNQPQHF.

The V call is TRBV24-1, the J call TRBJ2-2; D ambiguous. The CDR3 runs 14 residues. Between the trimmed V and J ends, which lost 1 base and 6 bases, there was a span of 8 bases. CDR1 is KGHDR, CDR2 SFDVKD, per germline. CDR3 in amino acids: CATSDFLFPGELFF. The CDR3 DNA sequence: TGTGCCACCAGTGATTTCCTTTTCCCCGGGGAGCTGTTTTTT.

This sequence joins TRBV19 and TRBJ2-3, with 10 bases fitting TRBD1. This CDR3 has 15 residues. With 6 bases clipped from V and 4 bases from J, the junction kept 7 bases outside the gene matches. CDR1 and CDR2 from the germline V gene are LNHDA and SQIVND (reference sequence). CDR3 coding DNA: TGTGCCAGTAGCGCGGGACAGGGGATTTCAGATACGCAGTATTTT. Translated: CASSAGQGISDTQYF.

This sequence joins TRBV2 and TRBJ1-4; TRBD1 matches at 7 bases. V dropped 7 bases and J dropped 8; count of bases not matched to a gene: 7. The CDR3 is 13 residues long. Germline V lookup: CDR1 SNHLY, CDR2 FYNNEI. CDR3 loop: CASTKQGQEKLFF. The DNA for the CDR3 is TGTGCCAGCACGAAACAGGGGCAGGAAAAACTGTTTTTT.

The CDR3 bases are TGTGCCAGCAGCCAAGGAGGCAGGGCCTCAGCTAACACCGGGGAGCTGTTTTTT. It is translated as CASSQGGRASANTGELFF. This sequence joins TRBV4-2 and TRBJ2-2; perhaps TRBD1 as D (5 bases). V was trimmed by 1 base and J by 2 bases, leaving 17 bases between them. CDR1 is LGHNA and CDR2 is YNFKEQ in the germline V gene. CDR3 length: 18 residues.

Written as DNA, the CDR3 is TGTGCCACGCGACAGGGGGCGCAAAACAATCAGCCCCAGCATTTT. Encoded protein: CATRQGAQNNQPQHF. V gene TRBV6-5 combines with J gene TRBJ1-5; 10 bases match TRBD1. The CDR3 is made up of 15 amino acids. Trimming removed 10 bases from V and 3 bases from J; junction bases left unmatched: 9. CDR1 MNHEY and CDR2 SVGAGI come from the germline V gene.

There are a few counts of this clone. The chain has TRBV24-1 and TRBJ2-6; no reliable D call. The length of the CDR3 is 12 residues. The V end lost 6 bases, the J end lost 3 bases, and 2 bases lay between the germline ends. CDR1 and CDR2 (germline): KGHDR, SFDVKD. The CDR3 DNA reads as TGTGCCACCAGTCTTGGGGCCAACGTCCTGACTTTC. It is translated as CATSLGANVLTF.

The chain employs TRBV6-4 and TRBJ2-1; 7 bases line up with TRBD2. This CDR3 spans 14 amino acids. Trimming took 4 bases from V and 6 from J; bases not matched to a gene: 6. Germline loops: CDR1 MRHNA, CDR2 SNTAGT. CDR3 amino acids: CASSAGLVGNEQFF. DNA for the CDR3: TGTGCCAGCAGTGCAGGACTAGTTGGCAATGAGCAGTTCTTC.

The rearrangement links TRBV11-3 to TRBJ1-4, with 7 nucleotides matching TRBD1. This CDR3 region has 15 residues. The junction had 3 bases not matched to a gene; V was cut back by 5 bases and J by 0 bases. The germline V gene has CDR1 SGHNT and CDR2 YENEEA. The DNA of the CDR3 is TGTGCCAGCAGCCCCGGGACAGCAACTAATGAAAAACTGTTTTTT. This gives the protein CASSPGTATNEKLFF. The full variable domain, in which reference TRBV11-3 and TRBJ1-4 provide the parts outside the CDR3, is EAGVVQSPRYKIIEKKQPVAFWCNPISGHNTLYWYLQNLGQGPELLIRYENEEAVDDSQLPKDRFSAERLKGVDSTLKIQPAELGDSAVYLCASSPGTATNEKLFFGSGTQLSVL.

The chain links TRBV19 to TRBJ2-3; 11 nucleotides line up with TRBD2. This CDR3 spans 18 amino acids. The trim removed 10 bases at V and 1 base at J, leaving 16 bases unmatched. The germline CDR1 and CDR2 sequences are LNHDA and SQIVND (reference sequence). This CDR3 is CATKTSGTPGSRTDTQYF. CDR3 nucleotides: TGTGCCACCAAGACTAGCGGGACACCTGGTTCTCGCACAGATACGCAGTATTTT.

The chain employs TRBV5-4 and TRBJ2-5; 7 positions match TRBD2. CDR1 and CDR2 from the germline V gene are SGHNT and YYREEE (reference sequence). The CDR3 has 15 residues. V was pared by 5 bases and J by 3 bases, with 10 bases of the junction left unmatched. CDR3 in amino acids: CASSSRGKGKETQYF. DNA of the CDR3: TGTGCCAGCAGTTCGCGGGGGAAGGGAAAAGAGACCCAGTACTTC.

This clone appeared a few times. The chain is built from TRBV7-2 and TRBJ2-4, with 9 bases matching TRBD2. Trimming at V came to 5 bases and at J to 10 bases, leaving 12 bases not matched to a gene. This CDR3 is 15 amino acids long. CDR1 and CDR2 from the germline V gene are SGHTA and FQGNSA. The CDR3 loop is CASSLGRASGTIQYF. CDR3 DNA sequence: TGTGCCAGCAGCCTAGGAAGAGCTAGCGGGACAATTCAGTACTTC.

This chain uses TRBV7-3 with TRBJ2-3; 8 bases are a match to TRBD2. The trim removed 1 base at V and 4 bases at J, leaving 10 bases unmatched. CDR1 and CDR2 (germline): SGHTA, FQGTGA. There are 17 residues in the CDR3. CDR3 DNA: TGTGCCAGCAGCTTAAGGCGGGGGGAGATGGGCGCAGATACGCAGTATTTT. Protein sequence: CASSLRRGEMGADTQYF.

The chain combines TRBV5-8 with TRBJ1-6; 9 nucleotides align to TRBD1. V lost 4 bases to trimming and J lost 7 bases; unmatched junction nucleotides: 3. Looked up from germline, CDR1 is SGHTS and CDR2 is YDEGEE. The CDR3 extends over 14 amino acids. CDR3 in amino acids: CASSRTGVNSPLHF. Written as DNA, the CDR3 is TGTGCCAGCAGCAGGACAGGGGTCAATTCACCCCTCCACTTT.

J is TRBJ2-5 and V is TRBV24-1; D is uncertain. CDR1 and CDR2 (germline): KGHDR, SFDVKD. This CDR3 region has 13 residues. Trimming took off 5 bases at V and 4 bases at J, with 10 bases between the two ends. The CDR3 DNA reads TGTGCCACCAGTGGTCAGGCAGGAGAGACCCAGTACTTC. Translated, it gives CATSGQAGETQYF.

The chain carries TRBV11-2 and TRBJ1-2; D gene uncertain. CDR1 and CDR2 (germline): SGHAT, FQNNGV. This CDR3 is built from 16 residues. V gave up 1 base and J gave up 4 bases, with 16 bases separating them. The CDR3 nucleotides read TGTGCCAGCAGCTTAGGCGGCCAGAGTCCTGGCTATGGCTACACCTTC. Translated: CASSLGGQSPGYGYTF.

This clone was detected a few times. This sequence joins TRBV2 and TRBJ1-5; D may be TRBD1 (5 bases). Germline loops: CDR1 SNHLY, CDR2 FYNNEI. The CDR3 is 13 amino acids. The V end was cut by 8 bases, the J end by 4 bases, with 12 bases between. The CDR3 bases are TGTGCCAGCGGCCCAGGGTCGAATCAGCCCCAGCATTTT. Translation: CASGPGSNQPQHF.

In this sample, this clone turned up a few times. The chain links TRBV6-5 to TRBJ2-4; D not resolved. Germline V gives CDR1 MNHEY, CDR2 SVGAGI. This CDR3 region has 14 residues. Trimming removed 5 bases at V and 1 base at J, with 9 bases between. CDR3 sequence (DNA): TGTGCCAGCAGTCAGGATGCGGCCAAAAACATTCAGTACTTC. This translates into CASSQDAAKNIQYF.

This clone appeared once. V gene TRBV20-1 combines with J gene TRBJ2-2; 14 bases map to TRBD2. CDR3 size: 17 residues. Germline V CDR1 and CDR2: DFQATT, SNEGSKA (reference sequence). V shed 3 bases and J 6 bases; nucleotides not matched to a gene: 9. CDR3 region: CSASPGLAGEGSGELFF. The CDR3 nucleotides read TGCAGTGCTAGTCCGGGACTAGCGGGAGAGGGCTCCGGGGAGCTGTTTTTT.

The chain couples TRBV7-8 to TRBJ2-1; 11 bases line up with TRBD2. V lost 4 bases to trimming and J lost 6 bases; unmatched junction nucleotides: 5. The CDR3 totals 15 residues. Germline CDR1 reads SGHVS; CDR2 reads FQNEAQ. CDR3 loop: CASSSSGGNPNEQFF. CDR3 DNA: TGTGCCAGCAGCTCTAGCGGGGGGAACCCCAATGAGCAGTTCTTC.

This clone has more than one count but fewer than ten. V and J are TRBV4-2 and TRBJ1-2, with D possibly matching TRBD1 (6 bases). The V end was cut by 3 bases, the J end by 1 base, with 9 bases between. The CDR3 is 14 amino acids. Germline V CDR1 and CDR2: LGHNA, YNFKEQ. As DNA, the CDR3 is TGTGCCAGCAGCCAGGGGGGGCATAACTATGGCTACACCTTC. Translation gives CASSQGGHNYGYTF.

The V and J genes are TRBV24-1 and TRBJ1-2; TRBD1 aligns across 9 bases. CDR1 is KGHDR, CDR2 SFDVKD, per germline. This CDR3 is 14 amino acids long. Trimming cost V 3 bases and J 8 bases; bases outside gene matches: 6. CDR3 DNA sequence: TGTGCCACCAGTGATCGACAGGGGGTTGAAGGCTACACCTTC. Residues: CATSDRQGVEGYTF.

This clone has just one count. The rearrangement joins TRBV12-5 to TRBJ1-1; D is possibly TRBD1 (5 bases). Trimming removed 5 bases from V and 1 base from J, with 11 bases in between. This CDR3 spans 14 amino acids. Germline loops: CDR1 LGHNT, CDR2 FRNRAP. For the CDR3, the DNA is TGTGCTAGTGGTCTGGGGGGAGGGAACACTGAAGCTTTCTTT. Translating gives CASGLGGGNTEAFF.

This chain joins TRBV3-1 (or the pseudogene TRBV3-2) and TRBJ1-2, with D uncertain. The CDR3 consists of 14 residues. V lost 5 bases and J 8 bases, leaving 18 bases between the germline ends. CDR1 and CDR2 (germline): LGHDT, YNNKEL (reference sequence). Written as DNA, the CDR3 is TGTGCCAGCAGCTCCTTCTTGGGAGGCGGGGGCTACACCTTC. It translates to CASSSFLGGGGYTF.

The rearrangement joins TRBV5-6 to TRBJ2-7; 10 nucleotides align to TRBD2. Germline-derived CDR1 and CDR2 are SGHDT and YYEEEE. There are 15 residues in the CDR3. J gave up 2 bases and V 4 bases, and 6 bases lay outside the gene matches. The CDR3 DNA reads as TGTGCCAGCAGCGTGAGCGGGAGGGCCACCTACGAGCAGTACTTC. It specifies CASSVSGRATYEQYF.

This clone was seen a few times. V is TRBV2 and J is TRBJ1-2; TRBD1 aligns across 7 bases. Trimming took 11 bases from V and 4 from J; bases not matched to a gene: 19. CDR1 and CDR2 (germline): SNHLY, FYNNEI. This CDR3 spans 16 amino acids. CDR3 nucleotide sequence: TGTGCCTCGACAGGGAGGCCCGAACTAGGTGCCTATGGCTACACCTTC. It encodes CASTGRPELGAYGYTF.